The sequence of this TCR beta chain was determined in a study of T-cell reconstitution after alpha-beta-depleted transplantation in children. General study points: Some patients' high day-60 TCRbeta diversity was traced to surviving recipient T cells and thymic progenitors. A year had passed since transplant, and T-cell counts and diversity by then came mostly from newly produced T cells.

The CDR3 has 15 residues. Per the germline V gene, CDR1 is DFQATT and CDR2 is SNEGSKA (reference sequence). V shed 0 bases and J 4 bases; nucleotides not matched to a gene: 5. This clonotype has only a few counts. The antigen remains undetermined. This sample's TCRbeta library carried unique molecular identifier barcodes. TCRdb ran MiXCR on the PCR reads and lists one entry per CDR3 protein. Of 540,000 or so distinct CDR3 sequences in the sample, roughly 23% are singletons; the top ten hold 11% to 15%. The source is a boy in the first two years of life who had a stem cell transplant for acute myeloid leukemia, so the T cells may come from the graft donor. The rearrangement joins TRBV20-1 to TRBJ2-5, with 10 bases matching TRBD2. The sample consisted of PBMCs, mostly from graft donor cells, taken 360 days after TCRalphabeta/CD19-depleted stem cell transplant. In DNA, the CDR3 is TGCAGTGCTAGAGAAAGTAGCGGGAGGTTAGAGACCCAGTACTTC. This gives the protein CSARESSGRLETQYF.